The entry below gives a single T cell receptor beta chain sequence along with its context. Its antigen remains unknown. This sample stems from a study of cytomegalovirus exposure and HLA in healthy donors. Background on the study: Earlier findings included approximately 120 million unique TCR beta sequences obtained from 180 million or so T cells. There were 350 to 400 genotyped donors. Of these, roughly 82% fell in the genetic ancestry cluster associated with self-reported Caucasian donors. General study findings and limits: The number of N-insertions in an Asian-associated ancestry cluster was reportedly below the 666-donor mean in a later analysis.

The CDR3 runs to 14 residues. Looked up from germline, CDR1 is MNHNS and CDR2 is SASEGT. V trimming: 9 bases; J trimming: 4 bases; junction bases outside the gene matches: 9. This PCR relied on a set of 60 Vbeta primers and 13 Jbeta primers. Produced via immunoSEQ multiplex PCR; TCRdb's table is partial and in-frame only. This sample has 150,000 to 200,000 clones, with around three quarters found just once. Donors had nominal health at sampling but likely had unrecorded immune exposures. V gene TRBV6-1 combines with J gene TRBJ1-1; 9 nucleotides align to TRBD1. This sequence was found in a woman aged 25 to 39 in good health and CMV-seropositive. Sequencing used PBMCs. CDR3 sequence reads: CASTRDREGTEAFF. The CDR3 region has the DNA TGTGCCAGTACCCGGGACAGGGAGGGCACTGAAGCTTTCTTT.